This TCR beta chain was retrieved from a study of blood T cell repertoires in COVID-19. About the study: Some COVID-19 samples were acute and others convalescent; all came from the United States, Italy and Spain. Nucleic acid was either cDNA or gDNA, and it came from T cells, B-cell-depleted T cells, or PBMCs.

V lost 4 bases, J lost 1 base, and 8 bases lay in between. The CDR3 has 13 amino acids. Per the germline V gene, CDR1 is SGDLS and CDR2 is YYNGEE. Under the authors' procedure: Nucleated cell counts were estimated from reference gene primer amplification. Measured with immunoSEQ multiplex PCR; TCRdb has only the in-frame clones, and not every one. V, J and clone size reflect that table, while D and trimming were determined from the DNA. The table has around 250,000 clones, more than 80% seen once. Sequenced: peripheral blood. This chain links TRBV9 with TRBJ1-1; D not certain. The receptor was derived from a woman aged 25 to 39 with active or convalescent COVID-19. The CDR3 DNA is TGTGCCAGCAGCCCGGGAACGAACACTGAAGCTTTCTTT. It is translated as CASSPGTNTEAFF.